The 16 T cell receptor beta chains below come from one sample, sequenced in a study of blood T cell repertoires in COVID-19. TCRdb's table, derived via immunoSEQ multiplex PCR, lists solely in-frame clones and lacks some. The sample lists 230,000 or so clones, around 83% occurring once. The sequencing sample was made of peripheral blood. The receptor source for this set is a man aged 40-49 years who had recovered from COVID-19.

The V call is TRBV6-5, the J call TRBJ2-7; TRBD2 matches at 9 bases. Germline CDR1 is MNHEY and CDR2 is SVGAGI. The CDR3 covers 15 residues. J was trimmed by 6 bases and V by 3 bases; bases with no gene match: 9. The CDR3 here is CASSYRSSGKFEQYF. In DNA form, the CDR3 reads TGTGCCAGCAGTTATAGGTCTAGCGGGAAGTTCGAGCAGTACTTC.

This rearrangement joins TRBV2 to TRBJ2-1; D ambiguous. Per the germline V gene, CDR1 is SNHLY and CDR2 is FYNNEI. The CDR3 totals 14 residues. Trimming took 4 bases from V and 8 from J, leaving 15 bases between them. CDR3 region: CASSVLNRGDEQFF. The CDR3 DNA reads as TGTGCCAGCAGTGTTCTAAATAGAGGCGATGAGCAGTTCTTC.

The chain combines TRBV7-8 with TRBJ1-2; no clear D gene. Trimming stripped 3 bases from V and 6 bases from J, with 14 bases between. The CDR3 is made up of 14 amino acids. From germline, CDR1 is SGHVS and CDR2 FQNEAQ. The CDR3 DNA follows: TGTGCCAGCAGCTTTCTAGGGAGACGAAATGGCTACACCTTC. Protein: CASSFLGRRNGYTF.

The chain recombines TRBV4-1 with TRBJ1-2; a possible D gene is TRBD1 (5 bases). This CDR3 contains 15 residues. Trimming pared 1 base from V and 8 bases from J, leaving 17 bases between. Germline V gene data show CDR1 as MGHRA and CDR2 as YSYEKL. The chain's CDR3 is CASSQGDYLIVGYTF. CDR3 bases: TGCGCCAGCAGCCAAGGGGACTACCTAATCGTGGGCTACACCTTC.

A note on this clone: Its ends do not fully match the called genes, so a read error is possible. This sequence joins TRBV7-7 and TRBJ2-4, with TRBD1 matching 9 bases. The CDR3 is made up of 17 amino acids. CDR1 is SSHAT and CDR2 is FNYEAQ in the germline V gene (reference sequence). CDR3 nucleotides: TGTGCTAGCAGCTTAACTCTTCATCTGGACAGGGGAAACATTCAGTACTTC. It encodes CASSLTLHLDRGNIQYF. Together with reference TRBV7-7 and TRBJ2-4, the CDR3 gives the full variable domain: GAGVSQSPRYKVTKRGQDVTLRCDPISSHATLYWYQQALGQGPEFLTYFNYEAQPDKSGLPSDRFSAERPEGSISTLTIQRTEQRDSAMYRCASSLTLHLDRGNIQYFGAGTRLSVL.

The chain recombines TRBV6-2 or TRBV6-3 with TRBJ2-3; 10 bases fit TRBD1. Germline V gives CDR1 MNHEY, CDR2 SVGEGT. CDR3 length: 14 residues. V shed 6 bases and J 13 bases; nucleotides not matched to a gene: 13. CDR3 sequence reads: CASSSPGTGVGEYF. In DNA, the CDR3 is TGTGCCAGCAGCAGTCCCGGGACAGGGGTTGGCGAGTATTTT.

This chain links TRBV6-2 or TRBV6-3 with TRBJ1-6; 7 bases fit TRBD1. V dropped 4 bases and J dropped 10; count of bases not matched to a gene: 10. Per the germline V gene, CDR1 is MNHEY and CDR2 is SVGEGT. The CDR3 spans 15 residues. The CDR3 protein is CASSSFRDRASPLHF. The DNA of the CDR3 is TGTGCCAGCAGTTCCTTTCGAGACAGGGCCTCACCCCTCCACTTT.

CDR3 sequence reads: CAWKTGILNTEAFF. The CDR3 nucleotides read TGTGCCTGGAAGACAGGAATCCTGAACACTGAAGCTTTCTTT. The chain combines TRBV30 with TRBJ1-1, with D possibly TRBD1 on 6 matching bases. The CDR3 is 14 amino acids. Trimming pared 4 bases from V and 0 bases from J, leaving 12 bases between. Per germline, CDR1 GTSNPN and CDR2 SVGIG (reference sequence).

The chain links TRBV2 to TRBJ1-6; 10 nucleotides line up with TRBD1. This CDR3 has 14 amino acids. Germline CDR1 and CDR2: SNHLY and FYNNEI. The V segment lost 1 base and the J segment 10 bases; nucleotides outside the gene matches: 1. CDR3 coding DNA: TGTGCCAGCAGTGAAGTGACAGGGGGCTCACCCCTCCACTTT. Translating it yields CASSEVTGGSPLHF. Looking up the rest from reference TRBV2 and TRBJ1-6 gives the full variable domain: EPEVTQTPSHQVTQMGQEVILRCVPISNHLYFYWYRQILGQKVEFLVSFYNNEISEKSEIFDDQFSVERPDGSNFTLKIRSTKLEDSAMYFCASSEVTGGSPLHFGNGTRLTVT.

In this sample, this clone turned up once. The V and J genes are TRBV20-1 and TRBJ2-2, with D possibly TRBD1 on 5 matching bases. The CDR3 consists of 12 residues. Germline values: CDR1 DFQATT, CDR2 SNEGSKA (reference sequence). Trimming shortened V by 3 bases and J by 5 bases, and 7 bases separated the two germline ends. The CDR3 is CSASRQTGELFF. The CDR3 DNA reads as TGCAGTGCTAGTAGACAGACCGGGGAGCTGTTTTTT.

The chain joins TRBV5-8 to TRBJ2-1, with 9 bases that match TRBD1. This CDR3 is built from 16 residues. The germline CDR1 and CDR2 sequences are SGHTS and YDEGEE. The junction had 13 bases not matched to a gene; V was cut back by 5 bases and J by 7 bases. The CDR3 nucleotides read TGTGCCAGCAGTTCTACAACAGGGGGCGCGTATAATGAGCAGTTCTTC. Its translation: CASSSTTGGAYNEQFF.

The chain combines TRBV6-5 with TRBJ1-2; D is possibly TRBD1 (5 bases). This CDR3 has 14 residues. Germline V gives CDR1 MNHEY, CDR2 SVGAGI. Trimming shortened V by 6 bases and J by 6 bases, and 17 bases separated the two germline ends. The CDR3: CASRNIGEANGYTF. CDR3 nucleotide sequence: TGTGCCAGCAGAAATATAGGGGAGGCAAATGGCTACACCTTC.

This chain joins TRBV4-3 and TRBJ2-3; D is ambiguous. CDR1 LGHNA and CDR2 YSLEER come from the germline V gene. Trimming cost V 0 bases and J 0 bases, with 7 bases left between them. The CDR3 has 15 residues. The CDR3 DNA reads TGCGCCAGCAGCCAAGATTGGCCGAGCACAGATACGCAGTATTTT. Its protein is CASSQDWPSTDTQYF.

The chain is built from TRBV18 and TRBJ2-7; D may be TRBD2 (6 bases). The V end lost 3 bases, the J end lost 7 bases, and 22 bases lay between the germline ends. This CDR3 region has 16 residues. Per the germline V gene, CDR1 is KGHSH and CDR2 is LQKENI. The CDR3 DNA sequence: TGTGCCAGCTCACCTTCATTCGGGGGACGCTCAGGTGAGCAGTACTTC. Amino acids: CASSPSFGGRSGEQYF.

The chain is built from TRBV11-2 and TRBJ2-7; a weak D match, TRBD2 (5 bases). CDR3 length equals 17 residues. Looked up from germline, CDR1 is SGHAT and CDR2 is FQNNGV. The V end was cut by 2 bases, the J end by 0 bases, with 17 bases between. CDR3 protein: CASSLFSRSVSSYEQYF. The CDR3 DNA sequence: TGTGCCAGCAGCTTATTTTCCCGTAGCGTGAGCTCCTACGAGCAGTACTTC.

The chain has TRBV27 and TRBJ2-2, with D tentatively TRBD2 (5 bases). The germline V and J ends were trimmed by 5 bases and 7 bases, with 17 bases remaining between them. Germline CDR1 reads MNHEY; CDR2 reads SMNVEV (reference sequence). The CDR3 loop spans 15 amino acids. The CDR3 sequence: CASSPPRTVLGELFF. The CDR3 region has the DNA TGTGCCAGCAGTCCCCCCCGGACTGTTCTCGGGGAGCTGTTTTTT.